This TCR beta chain was sequenced for a study of T cell responses to AZD1222 COVID-19 vaccine. Assay: immunoSEQ multiplex PCR; the TCRdb copy retains only in-frame clones and omits some. The data hold fewer than 100,000 clones, with roughly 90% observed a single time. This clone appeared once. Germline CDR1 SGHVS, CDR2 FQNEAQ. The CDR3 spans 14 residues. The V end was cut by 5 bases, the J end by 3 bases, with 11 bases between. This TCR came from an adult who received the AZD1222 COVID-19 vaccine. Sequences were derived from peripheral blood, sampled 28 days after the second AZD1222 dose. The V and J genes are TRBV7-8 and TRBJ2-1; D remains ambiguous. The CDR3 DNA reads TGTGCCAGCAGCCTAATAGGCGACTACAATGAGCAGTTCTTC. Its translation is CASSLIGDYNEQFF.